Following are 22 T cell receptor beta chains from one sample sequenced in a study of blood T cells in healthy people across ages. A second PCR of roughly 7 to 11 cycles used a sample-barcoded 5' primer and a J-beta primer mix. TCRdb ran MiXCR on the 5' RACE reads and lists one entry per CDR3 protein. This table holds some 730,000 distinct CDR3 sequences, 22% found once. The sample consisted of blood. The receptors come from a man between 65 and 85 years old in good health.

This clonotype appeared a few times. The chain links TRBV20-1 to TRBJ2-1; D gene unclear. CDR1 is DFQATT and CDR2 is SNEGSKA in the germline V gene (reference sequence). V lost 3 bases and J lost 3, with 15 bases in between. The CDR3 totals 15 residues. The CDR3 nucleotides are TGCAGTGCTAGTTCTGATTGGGAACGCTACAATGAGCAGTTCTTC. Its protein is CSASSDWERYNEQFF.

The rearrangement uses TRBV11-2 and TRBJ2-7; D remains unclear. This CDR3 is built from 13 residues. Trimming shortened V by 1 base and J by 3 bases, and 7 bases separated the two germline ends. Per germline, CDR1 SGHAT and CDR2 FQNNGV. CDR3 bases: TGTGCCAGCAGCTTAGCGGTGGTCTACGAGCAGTACGTC. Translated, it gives CASSLAVVYEQYV.

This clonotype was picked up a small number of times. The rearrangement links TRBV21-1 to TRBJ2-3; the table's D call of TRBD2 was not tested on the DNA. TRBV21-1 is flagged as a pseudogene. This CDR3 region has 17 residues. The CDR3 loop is CASSKAGTSGFVDTQYF. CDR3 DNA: TGTGCCAGCAGCAAAGCAGGGACTAGCGGGTTTGTAGATACGCAGTATTTT.

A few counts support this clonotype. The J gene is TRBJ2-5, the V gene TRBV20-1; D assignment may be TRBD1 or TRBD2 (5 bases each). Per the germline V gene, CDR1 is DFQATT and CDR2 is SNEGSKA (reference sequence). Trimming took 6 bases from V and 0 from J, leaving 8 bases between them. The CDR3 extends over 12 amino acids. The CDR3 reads CSAGRNQETQYF. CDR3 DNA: TGCAGTGCGGGACGGAACCAAGAGACCCAGTACTTC.

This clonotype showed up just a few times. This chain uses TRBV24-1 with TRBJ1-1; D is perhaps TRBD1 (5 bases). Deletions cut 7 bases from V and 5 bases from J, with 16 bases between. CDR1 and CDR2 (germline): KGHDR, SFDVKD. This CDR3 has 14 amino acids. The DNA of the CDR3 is TGTGCCACCAGCAAGGGCGGGGGATGGACTGAAGCTTTCTTT. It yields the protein CATSKGGGWTEAFF.

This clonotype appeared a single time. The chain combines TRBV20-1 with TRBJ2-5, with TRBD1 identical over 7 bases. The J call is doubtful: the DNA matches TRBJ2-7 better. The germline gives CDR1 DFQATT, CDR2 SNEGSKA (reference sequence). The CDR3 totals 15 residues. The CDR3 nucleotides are TGCAGTGCTACAAACCGGGACAGTCTATCCTACGAGCAGTACTTC. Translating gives CSATNRDSLSYEQYF.

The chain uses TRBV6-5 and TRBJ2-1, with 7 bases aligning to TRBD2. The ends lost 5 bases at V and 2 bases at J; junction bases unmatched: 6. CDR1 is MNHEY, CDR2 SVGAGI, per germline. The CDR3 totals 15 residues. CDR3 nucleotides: TGTGCCAGCAGTGGCCGGGAGGCGACCTACAATGAGCAGTTCTTC. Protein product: CASSGREATYNEQFF.

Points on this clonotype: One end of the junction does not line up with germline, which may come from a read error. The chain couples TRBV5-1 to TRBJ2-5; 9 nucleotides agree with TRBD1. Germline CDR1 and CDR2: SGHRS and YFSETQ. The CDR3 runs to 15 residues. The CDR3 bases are TGCGCCAGCAGCTCTCGGACAGGGGCTCAAGAGGCCCAGTACTTC. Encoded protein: CASSSRTGAQEAQYF. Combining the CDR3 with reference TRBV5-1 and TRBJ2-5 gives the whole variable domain KAGVTQTPRYLIKTRGQQVTLSCSPISGHRSVSWYQQTPGQGLQFLFEYFSETQRNKGNFPGRFSGRQFSNSRSEMNVSTLELGDSALYLCASSSRTGAQEAQYFGPGTRLLVL.

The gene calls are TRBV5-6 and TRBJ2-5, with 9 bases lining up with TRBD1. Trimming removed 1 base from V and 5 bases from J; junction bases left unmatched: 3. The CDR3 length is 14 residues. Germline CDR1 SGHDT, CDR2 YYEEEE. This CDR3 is CASSLLQGAETQYF. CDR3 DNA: TGTGCCAGCAGCTTGTTACAGGGGGCCGAGACCCAGTACTTC.

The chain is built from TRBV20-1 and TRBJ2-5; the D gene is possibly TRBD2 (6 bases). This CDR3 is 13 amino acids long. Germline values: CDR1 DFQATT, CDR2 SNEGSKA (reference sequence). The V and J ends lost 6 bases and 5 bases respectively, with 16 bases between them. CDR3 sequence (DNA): TGCAGTGCCGGAGGGCTAGCAACGGAGACCCAGTACTTC. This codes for CSAGGLATETQYF.

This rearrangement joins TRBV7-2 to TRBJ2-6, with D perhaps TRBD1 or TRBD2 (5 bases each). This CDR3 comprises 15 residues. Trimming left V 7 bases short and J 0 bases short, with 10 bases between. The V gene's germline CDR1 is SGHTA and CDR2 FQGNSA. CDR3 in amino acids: CASTFGGSGANVLTF. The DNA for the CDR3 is TGTGCCAGCACTTTTGGGGGCTCTGGGGCCAACGTCCTGACTTTC.

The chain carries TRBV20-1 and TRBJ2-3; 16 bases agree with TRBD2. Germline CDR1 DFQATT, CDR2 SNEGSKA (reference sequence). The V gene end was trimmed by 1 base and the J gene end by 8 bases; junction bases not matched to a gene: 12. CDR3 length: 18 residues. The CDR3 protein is CSARVESGTSGRARTQYF. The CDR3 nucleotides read TGCAGTGCTAGAGTCGAATCCGGGACTAGCGGGAGGGCGCGTACGCAGTATTTT.

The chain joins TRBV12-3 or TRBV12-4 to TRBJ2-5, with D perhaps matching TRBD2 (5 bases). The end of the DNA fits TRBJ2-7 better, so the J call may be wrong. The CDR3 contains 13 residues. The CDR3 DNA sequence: TGTGCCGGCAGTTTAGCTGAGGGCTACGAGCAGTACGTC. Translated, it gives CAGSLAEGYEQYV.

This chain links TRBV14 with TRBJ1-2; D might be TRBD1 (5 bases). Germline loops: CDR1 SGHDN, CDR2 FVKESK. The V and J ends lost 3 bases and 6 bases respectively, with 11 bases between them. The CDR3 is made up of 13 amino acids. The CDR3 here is CASSHGRDHGYTF. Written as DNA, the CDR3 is TGTGCCAGCAGCCACGGCAGGGATCATGGCTACACCTTC.

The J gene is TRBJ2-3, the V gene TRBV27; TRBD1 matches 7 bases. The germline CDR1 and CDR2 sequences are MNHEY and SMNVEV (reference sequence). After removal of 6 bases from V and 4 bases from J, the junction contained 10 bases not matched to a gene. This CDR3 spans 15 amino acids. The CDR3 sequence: CASSRQGRGSDTQYF. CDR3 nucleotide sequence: TGTGCCAGCAGCAGACAGGGACGGGGCTCAGATACGCAGTATTTT.

The CDR3 DNA reads TGTGCCAGCAGTTTCGTGACAACCGAAAAAAACATTCAGTACTTC. Translation gives CASSFVTTEKNIQYF. The gene calls are TRBV12-3 or TRBV12-4 and TRBJ2-4, with D unresolved. V lost 3 bases to trimming and J lost 4 bases, with 13 bases between them. The CDR3 spans 15 residues.

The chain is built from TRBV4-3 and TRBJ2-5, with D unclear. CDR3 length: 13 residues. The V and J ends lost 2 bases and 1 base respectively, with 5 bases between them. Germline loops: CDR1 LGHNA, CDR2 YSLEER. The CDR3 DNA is TGCGCCAGCAGCCAAAGGGCCCAAGAGACCCAGTACTTC. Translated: CASSQRAQETQYF.

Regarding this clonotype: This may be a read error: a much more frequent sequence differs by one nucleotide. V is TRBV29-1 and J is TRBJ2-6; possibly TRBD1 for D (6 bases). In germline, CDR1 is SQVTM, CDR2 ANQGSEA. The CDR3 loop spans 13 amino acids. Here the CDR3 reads CRVDSSGANVLTF. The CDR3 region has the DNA TGCCGCGTGGACAGCTCTGGGGCCAACGTCCTGACTTTC.

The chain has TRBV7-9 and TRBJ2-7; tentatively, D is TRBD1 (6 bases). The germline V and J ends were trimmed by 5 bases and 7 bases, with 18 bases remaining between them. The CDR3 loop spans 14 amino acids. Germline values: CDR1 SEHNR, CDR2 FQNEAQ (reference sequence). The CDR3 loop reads CASSPGQTLNEQYF. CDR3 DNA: TGTGCCAGCAGCCCCGGACAGACTTTGAATGAGCAGTACTTC.

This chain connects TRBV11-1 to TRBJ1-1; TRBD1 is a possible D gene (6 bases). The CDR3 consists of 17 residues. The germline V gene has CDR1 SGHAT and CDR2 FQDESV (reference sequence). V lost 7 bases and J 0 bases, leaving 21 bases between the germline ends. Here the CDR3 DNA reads TGTGCCAGCATCAAAACAGGGCCTCGGGTGATGAACACTGAAGCTTTCTTT. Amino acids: CASIKTGPRVMNTEAFF.

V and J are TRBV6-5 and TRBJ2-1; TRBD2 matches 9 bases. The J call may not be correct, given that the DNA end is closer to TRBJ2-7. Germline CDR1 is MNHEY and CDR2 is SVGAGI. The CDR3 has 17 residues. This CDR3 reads CASSSSRASGISYEQYV. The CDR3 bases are TGTGCCAGCAGTTCCTCCCGGGCTAGCGGGATCTCCTACGAGCAGTACGTC.

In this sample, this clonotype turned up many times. CDR3 DNA: TGCAGTGGGTCTTCAGGGACCTACGAGCAGTACTTC. This translates into CSGSSGTYEQYF. The chain employs TRBV20-1 and TRBJ2-7, with D maybe TRBD1 (5 bases). Germline assignment: CDR1 DFQATT and CDR2 SNEGSKA (reference sequence). Trimming stripped 7 bases from V and 2 bases from J, with 12 bases between. The CDR3 totals 12 residues.